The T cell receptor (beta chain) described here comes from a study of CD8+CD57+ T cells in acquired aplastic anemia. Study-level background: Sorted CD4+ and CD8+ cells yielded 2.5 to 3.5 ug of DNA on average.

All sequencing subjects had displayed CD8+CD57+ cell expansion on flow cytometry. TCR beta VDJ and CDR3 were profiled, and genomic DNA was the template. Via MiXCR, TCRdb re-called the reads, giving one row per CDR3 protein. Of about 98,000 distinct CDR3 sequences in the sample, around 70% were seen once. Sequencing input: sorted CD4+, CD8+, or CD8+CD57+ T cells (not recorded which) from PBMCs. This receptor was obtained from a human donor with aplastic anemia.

CDR3 nucleotide sequence: TGTGCCACCAGTCAGGGTAACTATGGCTACACCTTC. Translation gives CATSQGNYGYTF. The chain recombines TRBV24-1 with TRBJ1-2; TRBD1 is a possible D gene (5 bases). V gave up 6 bases and J gave up 1 base, with 5 bases separating them. The CDR3 consists of 12 residues. Per germline, CDR1 KGHDR and CDR2 SFDVKD.